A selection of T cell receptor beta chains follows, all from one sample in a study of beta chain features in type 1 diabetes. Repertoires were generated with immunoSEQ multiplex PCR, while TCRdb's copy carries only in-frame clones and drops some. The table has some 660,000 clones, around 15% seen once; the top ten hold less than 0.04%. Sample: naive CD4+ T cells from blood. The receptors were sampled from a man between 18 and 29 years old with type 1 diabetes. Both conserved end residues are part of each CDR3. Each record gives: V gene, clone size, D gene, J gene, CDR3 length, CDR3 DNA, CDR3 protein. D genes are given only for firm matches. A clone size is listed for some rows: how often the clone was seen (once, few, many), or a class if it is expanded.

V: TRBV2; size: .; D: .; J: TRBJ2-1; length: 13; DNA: TGTGCCAGCAGTGAAGCGAAATACAATGAGCAGTTCTTC; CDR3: CASSEAKYNEQFF
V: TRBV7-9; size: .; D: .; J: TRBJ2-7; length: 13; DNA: TGTGCCAGCAGCCCCGGGACACTCTACGAGCAGTACTTC; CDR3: CASSPGTLYEQYF
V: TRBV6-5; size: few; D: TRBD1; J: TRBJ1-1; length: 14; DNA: TGTGCCAGCACCCTCGGGACAGAGAACACTGAAGCTTTCTTT; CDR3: CASTLGTENTEAFF
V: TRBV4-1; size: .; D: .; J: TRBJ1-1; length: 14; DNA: TGCGCCAGCAGCCAAGATAGGTTGGCAGGATCGGCTTTCTTT; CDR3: CASSQDRLAGSAFF
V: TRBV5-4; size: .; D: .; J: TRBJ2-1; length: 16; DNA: TGTGCCAGCAGCTTGCGTGCCCCACTGGGGGACGGAGGGCAGTTCTTC; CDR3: CASSLRAPLGDGGQFF
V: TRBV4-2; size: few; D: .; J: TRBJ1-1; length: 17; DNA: TGTGCCAGCAGCCAAGACCCCTATGGGGGCTCGCAGGCTGAAGCTTTCTTT; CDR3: CASSQDPYGGSQAEAFF
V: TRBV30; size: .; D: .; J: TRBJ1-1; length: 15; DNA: TGTGCCTTCCGCCGGATTGGGGGCAAGGTTACTGAAGCTTTCTTT; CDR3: CAFRRIGGKVTEAFF
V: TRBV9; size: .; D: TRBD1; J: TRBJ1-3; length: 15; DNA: TGTGCCAGCAGCTTCCGGACAGGGTCTGGAAACACCATATATTTT; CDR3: CASSFRTGSGNTIYF
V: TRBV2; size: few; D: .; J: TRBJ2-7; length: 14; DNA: TGTGCCAGCAAGGGGACGGCGAGCTCCTACGAGCAGTACTTC; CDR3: CASKGTASSYEQYF
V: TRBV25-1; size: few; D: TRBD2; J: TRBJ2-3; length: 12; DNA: TGTGCCAGCAGTGAAGAAAGAGCGGGGGTATATTTT; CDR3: CASSEERAGVYF
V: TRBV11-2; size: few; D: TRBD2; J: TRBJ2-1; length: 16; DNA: TGTGCCAGCAGCGGAGCAGGGACTAGCGGGGGTCTTGGACAGTTCTTC; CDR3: CASSGAGTSGGLGQFF
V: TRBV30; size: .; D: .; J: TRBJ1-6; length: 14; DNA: TGTGCCTGGAGGAACGGAGTTAACCATTCACCCCTCCACTTT; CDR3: CAWRNGVNHSPLHF
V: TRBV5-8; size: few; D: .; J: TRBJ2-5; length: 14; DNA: TGTGCCAGCAGCTTGGAGCTCAACCGGGGCTCATGCCACTTC; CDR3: CASSLELNRGSCHF
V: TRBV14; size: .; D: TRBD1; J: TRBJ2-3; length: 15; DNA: TGTGCCAGCAGCCGACCGGGACAGTTCACAGATACGCAGTATTTT; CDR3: CASSRPGQFTDTQYF
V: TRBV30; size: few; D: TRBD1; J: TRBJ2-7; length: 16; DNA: TGTGCCTGGAGTGATCCCGGACAGGGAAGCTCCTACGAGCAGTACTTC; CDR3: CAWSDPGQGSSYEQYF
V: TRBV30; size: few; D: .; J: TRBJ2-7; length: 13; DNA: TGTGCCTGGATGAATTCAGGGGCCTACGAGCAGTACTTC; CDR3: CAWMNSGAYEQYF
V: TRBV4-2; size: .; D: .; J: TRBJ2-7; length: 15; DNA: TGTGCCAGCAGCCAAGATGGACAGTTCTCCTACGAGCAGTACTTC; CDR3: CASSQDGQFSYEQYF